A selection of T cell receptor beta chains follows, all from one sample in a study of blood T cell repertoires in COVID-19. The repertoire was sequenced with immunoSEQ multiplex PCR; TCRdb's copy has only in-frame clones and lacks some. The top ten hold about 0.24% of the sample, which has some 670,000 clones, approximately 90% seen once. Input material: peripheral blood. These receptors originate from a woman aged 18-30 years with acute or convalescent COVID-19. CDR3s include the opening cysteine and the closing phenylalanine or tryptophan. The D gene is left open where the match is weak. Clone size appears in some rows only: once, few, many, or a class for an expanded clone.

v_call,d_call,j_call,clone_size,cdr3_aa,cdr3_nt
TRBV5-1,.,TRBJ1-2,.,CASSSDNGYTF,TGCGCCAGCAGCTCGGACAATGGCTACACCTTC
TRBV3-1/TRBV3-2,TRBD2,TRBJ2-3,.,CASSQDLPSLAGTTDTQYF,TGTGCCAGCAGCCAAGACCTCCCCTCACTAGCGGGGACAACAGATACGCAGTATTTT
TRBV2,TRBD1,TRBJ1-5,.,CASTMTGESNQPQHF,TGTGCCAGCACTATGACAGGGGAGAGCAATCAGCCCCAGCATTTT
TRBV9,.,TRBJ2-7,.,CASSPSGSSYEQYF,TGTGCCAGCAGCCCCTCGGGGAGCTCCTACGAGCAGTACTTC
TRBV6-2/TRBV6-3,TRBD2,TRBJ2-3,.,CASSSSGGATDTQYF,TGTGCCAGCAGTAGTAGCGGGGGGGCGACAGATACGCAGTATTTT
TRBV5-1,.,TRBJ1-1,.,CASSYARMNTEAFF,TGCGCCAGCAGCTACGCTAGGATGAACACTGAAGCTTTCTTT
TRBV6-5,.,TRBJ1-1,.,CAKKKGREGTEAFF,TGTGCCAAGAAGAAGGGCAGGGAGGGCACTGAAGCTTTCTTT
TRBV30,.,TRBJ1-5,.,CAWSKTNSNQPQHF,TGTGCCTGGAGTAAAACAAATAGCAATCAGCCCCAGCATTTT
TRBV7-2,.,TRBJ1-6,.,CASKTRRGNSPLHF,TGTGCCAGCAAGACGAGGCGCGGTAATTCACCCCTCCACTTT
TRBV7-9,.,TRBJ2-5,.,CASSLYGGSQETQYF,TGTGCCAGCAGTCTGTACGGCGGCTCACAAGAGACCCAGTACTTC
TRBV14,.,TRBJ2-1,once,CASSHSGLGYEQFF,TGTGCCAGCAGCCACTCAGGACTCGGTTATGAGCAGTTCTTC
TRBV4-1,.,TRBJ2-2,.,CASSQGENTGELFF,TGCGCCAGCAGCCAAGGCGAAAACACCGGGGAGCTGTTTTTT
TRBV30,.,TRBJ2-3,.,CAWSVQGELDTQYF,TGTGCCTGGAGTGTCCAGGGTGAGTTAGATACGCAGTATTTT
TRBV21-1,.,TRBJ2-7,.,CASVRGHGEQYF,TGTGCCAGCGTAAGGGGGCATGGTGAGCAGTACTTC
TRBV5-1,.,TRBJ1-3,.,CASSATGRSGNTIYF,TGCGCCAGCAGCGCCACAGGTCGCTCTGGAAACACCATATATTTT
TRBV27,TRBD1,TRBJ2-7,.,CASSLPGDRALKYF,TGTGCCAGCAGTTTACCGGGGGACAGGGCACTAAAGTACTTC
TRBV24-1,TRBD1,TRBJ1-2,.,CATSDLRSPGQGAGGYTF,TGTGCCACCAGTGATTTAAGGTCTCCGGGACAGGGGGCAGGGGGCTACACCTTC
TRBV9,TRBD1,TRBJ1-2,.,CASSVATGSNYGYTF,TGTGCCAGCAGCGTAGCGACAGGGTCGAACTATGGCTACACCTTC
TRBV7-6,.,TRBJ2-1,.,CASSLEGDEQFF,TGTGCCAGCAGCTTAGAGGGGGATGAGCAGTTCTTC
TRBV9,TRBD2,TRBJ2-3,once,CASSAGLAGYTDTQYF,TGTGCCAGCAGCGCCGGACTAGCGGGGTATACAGATACGCAGTATTTT
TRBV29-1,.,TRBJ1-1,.,CSVGWREAFF,TGCAGCGTTGGATGGAGGGAAGCTTTCTTT
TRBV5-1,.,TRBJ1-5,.,CASSLEVRMSNQPQHF,TGCGCCAGCAGCTTGGAGGTCAGGATGAGCAATCAGCCCCAGCATTTT
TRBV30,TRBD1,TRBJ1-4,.,CAFLSRDRDEKLFF,TGTGCCTTCCTATCCAGGGACAGAGATGAAAAACTGTTTTTT
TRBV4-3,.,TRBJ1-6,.,CASSQSTTATGSPLHF,TGCGCCAGCAGCCAATCCACGACAGCCACGGGTTCACCCCTCCACTTT
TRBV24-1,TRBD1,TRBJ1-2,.,CATSDEGAGGYTF,TGTGCCACCAGTGACGAGGGGGCCGGGGGCTACACCTTC
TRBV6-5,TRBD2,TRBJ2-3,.,CASSLGLAWDTQYF,TGTGCCAGCAGTTTAGGACTAGCCTGGGATACGCAGTATTTT
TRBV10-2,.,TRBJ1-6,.,CASRKTGIYRDNSPLHF,TGCGCCAGCAGAAAAACAGGGATATATCGGGATAATTCACCCCTCCACTTT
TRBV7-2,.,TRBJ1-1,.,CASSFWETDSNTEAFF,TGTGCCAGCAGCTTTTGGGAGACGGATTCTAACACTGAAGCTTTCTTT
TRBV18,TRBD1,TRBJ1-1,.,CASIPGQENTEAFF,TGTGCCAGCATACCGGGACAGGAGAACACTGAAGCTTTCTTT
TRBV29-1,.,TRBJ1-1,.,CSAGGQYNTEAFF,TGCAGCGCTGGTGGGCAATACAACACTGAAGCTTTCTTT
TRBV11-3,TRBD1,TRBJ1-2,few,CASSLEDRAGYTF,TGTGCCAGCAGCTTAGAGGACAGGGCAGGCTACACCTTC